The subject of this entry is one T cell receptor (beta chain). Its antigen remains unknown. This specimen belongs to a study of T cell responses to AZD1222 COVID-19 vaccine. Study information: Second-dose intervals of approximately 4 or approximately 12 weeks were pooled. General study results and limits: Donor demographics were predominantly white British with a female majority; clonal diversity may be underestimated. CD4 TCRs associated with vaccination spanned spike, dominating at 160-218 and 743-854.

The CDR3 is made up of 14 amino acids. Germline loops: CDR1 MNHEY, CDR2 SVGAGI. The V end was cut by 0 bases, the J end by 2 bases, with 6 bases between. The repertoire was sequenced with immunoSEQ multiplex PCR; TCRdb's copy has only in-frame clones and lacks some. The data show some 120,000 clones, roughly 90% seen once. The TCR was taken from an adult in good health. The genes are TRBV6-5 and TRBJ2-3, with unresolved D. The material was peripheral blood, obtained on day 0 of AZD1222 vaccination. CDR3 DNA sequence: TGTGCCAGCAGTTACTCGCCAGACACAGATACGCAGTATTTT. As protein: CASSYSPDTDTQYF.